Shown below are 5 T cell receptor beta chains from a single sample sequenced in a study of blood T cell repertoires in COVID-19. This table comes from immunoSEQ multiplex PCR, and its TCRdb copy is limited to in-frame clones, with some not included. Among 250,000 or so clones listed, around three quarters were seen once. The sequencing input was peripheral blood. The receptor source for this set is an elderly woman with acute or convalescent COVID-19.

The rearrangement links TRBV5-1 to TRBJ2-5; the D gene is possibly TRBD1 (5 bases). The CDR3 is 14 residues long. V shed 1 base and J shed 5 bases, with 12 bases lying between them. CDR1 is SGHRS and CDR2 is YFSETQ in the germline V gene. CDR3 DNA sequence: TGCGCCAGCAGCTTGAGGGCGTCAGGGGAGACCCAGTACTTC. Its protein product is CASSLRASGETQYF.

This sequence joins TRBV10-3 and TRBJ2-1; 12 bases agree with TRBD2. CDR1 is ENHRY and CDR2 is SYGVKD in the germline V gene. The CDR3 contains 16 residues. V was clipped by 10 bases and J by 0 bases; unmatched bases: 7. As DNA, the CDR3 is TGTGCCACCGGGACTAGCGGGCCGAGCTCCTACAATGAGCAGTTCTTC. This gives the protein CATGTSGPSSYNEQFF.

The V and J genes are TRBV6-1 and TRBJ2-1, with TRBD1 identical over 7 bases. CDR3 length: 16 amino acids. Losses at the gene ends were 1 base for V and 6 bases for J; bases not matched to a gene: 9. Germline V gene lookup returns CDR1 MNHNS and CDR2 SASEGT. The CDR3, as DNA: TGTGCCAGCAGTGAAGGTTCATTGAGGGGGCCCAATGAGCAGTTCTTC. Translation: CASSEGSLRGPNEQFF.

This chain uses TRBV19 with TRBJ1-6, with TRBD1 as a possible D gene (6 bases). V lost 4 bases and J lost 0, with 13 bases in between. The CDR3 is 17 amino acids. The germline CDR1 and CDR2 sequences are LNHDA and SQIVND (reference sequence). The CDR3 here is CASSKTGQSSYNSPLHF. The CDR3 nucleotides are TGTGCCAGTAGTAAAACAGGACAGAGCTCCTATAATTCACCCCTCCACTTT. Combining the CDR3 with reference TRBV19 and TRBJ1-6 gives the whole variable domain DGGITQSPKYLFRKEGQNVTLSCEQNLNHDAMYWYRQDPGQGLRLIYYSQIVNDFQKGDIAEGYSVSREKKESFPLTVTSAQKNPTAFYLCASSKTGQSSYNSPLHFGNGTRLTVT.

V gene TRBV12-3 or TRBV12-4 combines with J gene TRBJ1-2; 7 positions agree with TRBD1. V dropped 5 bases and J dropped 3; count of bases not matched to a gene: 3. The CDR3 totals 13 residues. As DNA, the CDR3 is TGTGCCAGCAGTAGGACAGGCCACTATGGCTACACCTTC. Protein sequence: CASSRTGHYGYTF.